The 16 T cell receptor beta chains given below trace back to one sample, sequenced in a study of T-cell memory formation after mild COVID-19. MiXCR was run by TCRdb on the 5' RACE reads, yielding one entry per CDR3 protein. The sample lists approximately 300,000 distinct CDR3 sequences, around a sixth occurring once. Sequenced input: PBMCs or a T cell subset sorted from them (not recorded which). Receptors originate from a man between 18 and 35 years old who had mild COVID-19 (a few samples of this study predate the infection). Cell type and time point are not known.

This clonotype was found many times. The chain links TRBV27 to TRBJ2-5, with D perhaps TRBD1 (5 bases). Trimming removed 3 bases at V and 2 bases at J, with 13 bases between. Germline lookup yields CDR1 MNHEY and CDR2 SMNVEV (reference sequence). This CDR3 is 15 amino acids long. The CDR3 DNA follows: TGTGCCAGCAGTTTCGGCCAGGGCCAACAAGAGACCCAGTACTTC. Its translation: CASSFGQGQQETQYF.

The CDR3 DNA follows: TGTGCCAGCAGTCAAGACGGGGGAATTAATTCACCCCTCCACTTT. Translating it yields CASSQDGGINSPLHF. The chain carries TRBV6-1 and TRBJ1-6, with D possibly being TRBD1 (5 bases). Trimming took 5 bases from V and 6 from J, leaving 14 bases between them. The CDR3 has 15 amino acids. CDR1 and CDR2 from the germline V gene are MNHNS and SASEGT.

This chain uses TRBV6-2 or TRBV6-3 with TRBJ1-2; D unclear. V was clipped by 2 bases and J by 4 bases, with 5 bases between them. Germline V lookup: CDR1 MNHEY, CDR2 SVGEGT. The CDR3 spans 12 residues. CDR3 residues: CASSYGFYGYTF. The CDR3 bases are TGTGCCAGCAGTTACGGTTTCTATGGCTACACCTTC.

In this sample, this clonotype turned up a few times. The CDR3 reads CASRGAPNTEAFF. CDR3 DNA: TGTGCCTCCCGGGGGGCCCCGAACACTGAAGCTTTCTTT. The chain carries TRBV24-1 and TRBJ1-1, with a possible D match to TRBD1 (6 bases). V lost 12 bases and J lost 1, with 14 bases in between. Germline lookup yields CDR1 KGHDR and CDR2 SFDVKD. This CDR3 comprises 13 residues.

The CDR3 DNA reads TGTGCCAGCAGCTCCGGTGTGGCAATAGGCAATCAGCCCCAGCATTTT. Its protein product is CASSSGVAIGNQPQHF. V is TRBV7-2 and J is TRBJ1-5, with D hard to call. V lost 4 bases, J lost 2 bases, and 15 bases lay in between. Looked up from germline, CDR1 is SGHTA and CDR2 is FQGNSA. This CDR3 spans 16 amino acids.

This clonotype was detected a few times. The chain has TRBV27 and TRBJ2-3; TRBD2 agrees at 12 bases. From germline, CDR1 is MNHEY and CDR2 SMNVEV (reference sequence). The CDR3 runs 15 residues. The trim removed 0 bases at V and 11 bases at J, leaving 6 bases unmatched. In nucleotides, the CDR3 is TGTGCCAGCAGTTTATCAACTAGCGGGGGGTTGAGGCAGTATTTT. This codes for CASSLSTSGGLRQYF.

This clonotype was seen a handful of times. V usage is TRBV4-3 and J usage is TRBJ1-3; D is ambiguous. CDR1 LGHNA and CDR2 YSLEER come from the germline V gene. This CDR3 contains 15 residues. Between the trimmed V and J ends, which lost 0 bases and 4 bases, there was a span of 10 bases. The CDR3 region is CASSQDYGPGNTIYF. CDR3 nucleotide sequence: TGCGCCAGCAGCCAAGATTACGGCCCCGGAAACACCATATATTTT.

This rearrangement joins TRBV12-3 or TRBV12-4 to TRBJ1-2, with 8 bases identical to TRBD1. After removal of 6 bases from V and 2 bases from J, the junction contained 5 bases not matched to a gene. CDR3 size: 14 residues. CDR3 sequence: CASRGTGGNYGYTF. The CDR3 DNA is TGTGCCAGCAGGGGGACAGGAGGAAACTATGGCTACACCTTC.

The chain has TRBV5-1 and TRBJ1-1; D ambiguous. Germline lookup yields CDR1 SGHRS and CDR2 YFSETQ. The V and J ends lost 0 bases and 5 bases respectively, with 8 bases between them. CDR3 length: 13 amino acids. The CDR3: CASSLAMGTEAFF. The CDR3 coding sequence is TGCGCCAGCAGCTTGGCCATGGGTACTGAAGCTTTCTTT.

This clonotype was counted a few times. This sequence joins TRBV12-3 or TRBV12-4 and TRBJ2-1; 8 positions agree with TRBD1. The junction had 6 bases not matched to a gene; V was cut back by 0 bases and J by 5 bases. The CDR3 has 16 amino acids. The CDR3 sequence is CASSLAQGRGHNEQFF. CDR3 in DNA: TGTGCCAGCAGTTTAGCGCAAGGCAGGGGGCACAATGAGCAGTTCTTC.

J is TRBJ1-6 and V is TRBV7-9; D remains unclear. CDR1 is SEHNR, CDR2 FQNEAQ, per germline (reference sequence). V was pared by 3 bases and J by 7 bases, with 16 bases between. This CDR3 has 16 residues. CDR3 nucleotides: TGTGCCAGCAGCTTCACCCCCAGTGATCCCAATTCACCCCTCCACTTT. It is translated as CASSFTPSDPNSPLHF.

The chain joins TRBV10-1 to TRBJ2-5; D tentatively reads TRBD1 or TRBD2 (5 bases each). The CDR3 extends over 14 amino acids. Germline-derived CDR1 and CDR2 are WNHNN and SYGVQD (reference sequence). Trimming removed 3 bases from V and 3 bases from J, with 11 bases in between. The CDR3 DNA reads TGCGCCAGCAGTGAAGCCGGGACGAAAGAGACCCAGTACTTC. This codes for CASSEAGTKETQYF.

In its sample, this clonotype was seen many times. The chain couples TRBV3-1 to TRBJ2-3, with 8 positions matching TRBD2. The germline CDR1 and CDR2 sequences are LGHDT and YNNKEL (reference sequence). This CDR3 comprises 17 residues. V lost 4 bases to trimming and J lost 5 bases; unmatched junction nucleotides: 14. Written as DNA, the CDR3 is TGTGCCAGCAGCCCAATGAGAGGCGGGGGGCCAGGAGATACGCAGTATTTT. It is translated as CASSPMRGGGPGDTQYF.

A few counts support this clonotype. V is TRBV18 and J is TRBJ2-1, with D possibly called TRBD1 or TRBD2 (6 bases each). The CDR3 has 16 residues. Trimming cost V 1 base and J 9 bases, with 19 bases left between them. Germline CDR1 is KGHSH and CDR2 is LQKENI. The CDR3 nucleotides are TGTGCCAGCTCACCACTAGAGGCGCGGTCGGGGGCTGAGCAGTTCTTC. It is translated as CASSPLEARSGAEQFF.

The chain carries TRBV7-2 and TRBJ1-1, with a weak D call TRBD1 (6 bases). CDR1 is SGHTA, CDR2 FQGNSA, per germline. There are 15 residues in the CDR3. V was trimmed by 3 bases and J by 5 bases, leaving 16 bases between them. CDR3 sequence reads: CASSFLGGGGTEAFF. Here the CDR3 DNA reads TGTGCCAGCAGCTTCCTGGGTGGGGGCGGAACTGAAGCTTTCTTT.

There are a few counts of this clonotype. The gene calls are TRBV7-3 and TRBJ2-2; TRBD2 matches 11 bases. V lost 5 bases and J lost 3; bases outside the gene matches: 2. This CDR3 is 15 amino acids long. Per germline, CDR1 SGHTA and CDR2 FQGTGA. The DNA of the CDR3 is TGTGCCAGCAGCGCTAGCGGGGGGCACACCGGGGAGCTGTTTTTT. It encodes CASSASGGHTGELFF.